Listed below are T cell receptor beta chains from one sample, sequenced in a study of control samples from healthy donors and cancer patients. TCRdb's copy holds only in-frame clones and misses some; the assay was immunoSEQ multiplex PCR. The table lists approximately 210,000 clones, roughly nine tenths of them singletons. Sequenced material: blood. These receptors all come from a man between 25 and 39 years old in good health. Both conserved end residues are part of each CDR3. Fields, in order: D gene, J gene, V gene, clone size, CDR3 DNA, CDR3 protein. A D gene is named only where the DNA matches it firmly. A clone size is listed for some rows: how often the clone was seen (once, few, many), or a class if it is expanded.

>.|TRBJ1-1|TRBV28|once
TGTGCCAGCAGTTTTGGAGGGGTGGGGACTGAAGCTTTCTTT
CASSFGGVGTEAFF
>TRBD2|TRBJ2-3|TRBV6-1|.
TGTGCCAGCAGTGAGGGTAGCGGGGTAGTCACAGATACGCAGTATTTT
CASSEGSGVVTDTQYF
>.|TRBJ1-2|TRBV25-1|.
TGTGCCAGCAGTGATGCGGGGTTCGGAGGCTACACCTTC
CASSDAGFGGYTF
>.|TRBJ2-7|TRBV7-8|.
TGTGCCAGCAGCGTCCGCGGATACGAGCAGTACTTC
CASSVRGYEQYF
>.|TRBJ2-7|TRBV9|.
TGTGCCAGCAGCGTAGGACAGGTTCGGGACTACGAGCAGTACTTC
CASSVGQVRDYEQYF
>.|TRBJ1-1|TRBV30|.
TGTGCCTGGAGGGCCCCTACAGTGAACACTGAAGCTTTCTTT
CAWRAPTVNTEAFF
>.|TRBJ2-3|TRBV7-8|.
TGTGCCAGCACCCCAACCGTAGGGGGGGCCACAGATACGCAGTATTTT
CASTPTVGGATDTQYF
>TRBD1|TRBJ1-2|TRBV10-3|few
TGTGCCATCAGTGAGGCGGGACAGAAGTTAGCTAACTATGGCTACACCTTC
CAISEAGQKLANYGYTF
>.|TRBJ2-1|TRBV11-2|.
TGTGCCAGCAGCTCCCAGCCCGAAGGGATAGGTGAGCAGTTCTTC
CASSSQPEGIGEQFF
>.|TRBJ1-1|TRBV18|.
TGTGCCAGCTCACCACCCGGGGCTTGGACTGAAGCTTTCTTT
CASSPPGAWTEAFF
>.|TRBJ2-2|TRBV11-2|.
TGTGCCAGCAGCTTCACAGACACCGGGGAGCTGTTTTTT
CASSFTDTGELFF
>TRBD2|TRBJ2-1|TRBV7-3|.
TGTGCCAGCAGCTTATACCTAGCGGGGGGGCATGAGCAGTTCTTC
CASSLYLAGGHEQFF
>TRBD1|TRBJ2-7|TRBV18|.
TGTGCCAGCTCCCCGGACAGGGTCTACGAGCAGTACTTC
CASSPDRVYEQYF
>TRBD2|TRBJ2-3|TRBV5-1|.
TGCGCCAGCAGCCGCGGGGGATCCTCCCCTTCGGATACGCAGTATTTT
CASSRGGSSPSDTQYF
>TRBD1|TRBJ2-5|TRBV5-1|.
TGCGCCAGCACCCGGACCCGGACAGGACAAGAGACCCAGTACTTC
CASTRTRTGQETQYF
>TRBD1|TRBJ1-5|TRBV5-4|.
TGTGCCAGCAGCTTGGGTGGCAGGGGGCTAATTAGCAATCAGCCCCAGCATTTT
CASSLGGRGLISNQPQHF
>.|TRBJ2-2|TRBV5-4|.
TGTGCCAGCAGAAGTGATTTGAACACCGGGGAGCTGTTTTTT
CASRSDLNTGELFF
>.|TRBJ1-4|TRBV29-1|.
TGCAGCGTTGCACAGATAACTAATGAAAAACTGTTTTTT
CSVAQITNEKLFF
>TRBD1|TRBJ1-5|TRBV7-6|.
TGTGCCAGCAGCTTGACAGGGGGCGTTCAGCCCCAGCATTTT
CASSLTGGVQPQHF
>.|TRBJ2-7|TRBV27|.
TGTGCCAGCGCTGATGTGACAGCCATTCCCTACGAGCAGTACTTC
CASADVTAIPYEQYF
>TRBD1|TRBJ1-2|TRBV27|.
TGTGCCAGCAGAGCCCCCGGGACAGGGGAGAGCTACACCTTC
CASRAPGTGESYTF
>.|TRBJ2-7|TRBV27|once
TGTGCCAGCAGTTTATTCGGGCAGCCCTACGAGCAGTACTTC
CASSLFGQPYEQYF
>.|TRBJ1-6|TRBV6-5|.
TGTGCCAGCAGTTACACGGAAACTAATTCACCCCTCCACTTT
CASSYTETNSPLHF
>.|TRBJ2-3|TRBV7-8|.
TGTGCCAGCGGCAAGGGACCATACACAGATACGCAGTATTTT
CASGKGPYTDTQYF
>TRBD1|TRBJ1-6|TRBV6-4|.
TGTGCCAGCAGTGACACGGACAGGGGAGATTCACCCCTCCACTTT
CASSDTDRGDSPLHF
>TRBD1|TRBJ2-1|TRBV29-1|.
TGCAGCGTGGAAGGGGACAGGACTAATGAGCAGTTCTTC
CSVEGDRTNEQFF
>.|TRBJ2-7|TRBV5-1|.
TGCGCCAGCAGTGGCCAGGGTCTCGGGGACGAGCAGTACTTC
CASSGQGLGDEQYF
>TRBD1|TRBJ2-7|TRBV5-1|.
TGCGCCAGCAGCCCTCTCTCAGGGGGCCCCTACGAGCAGTACTTC
CASSPLSGGPYEQYF
>.|TRBJ1-1|TRBV13|.
TGTGCCAGCAGCTTAGGCCGGGGCACTATGAACACTGAAGCTTTCTTT
CASSLGRGTMNTEAFF
>.|TRBJ2-7|TRBV18|.
TGTGCCAGCTCACTGCCGACAGCCCCCTACGAGCAGTACTTC
CASSLPTAPYEQYF
>.|TRBJ2-7|TRBV9|once
TGTGCCAGCAGCGTAGAACGGGGCGCGTACGAGCAGTACTTC
CASSVERGAYEQYF
>.|TRBJ2-7|TRBV5-6|.
TGTGCCAGCAGCTCTGGCCGGGACCACTCCTACGAGCAGTACTTC
CASSSGRDHSYEQYF
>.|TRBJ2-2|TRBV30|.
TGTGCCTGGAGTACGACTCTAGGATCCGGGGAGCTGTTTTTT
CAWSTTLGSGELFF
>.|TRBJ2-2|TRBV7-8|.
TGTGCCAGCAGCTTAGCAGCTAAGGCTCCCGGGGAGCTGTTTTTT
CASSLAAKAPGELFF
>.|TRBJ2-7|TRBV5-1|.
TGCGCCAGCAGCAACTCCTACGAGCAGTACTTC
CASSNSYEQYF
>TRBD1|TRBJ2-1|TRBV30|.
TGTGCCTGGAAAAGGGGGCACTACAATGAGCAGTTCTTC
CAWKRGHYNEQFF
>.|TRBJ1-3|TRBV7-9|.
TGTGCCAGCAGCTTTTGGGTATCCCCAAGTGGTAGAAACACCATATATTTT
CASSFWVSPSGRNTIYF
>.|TRBJ2-7|TRBV4-1|.
TGCGCCAGCAGCCCGTTAGAAGGGCCGGGCGGAGAGCAGTACTTC
CASSPLEGPGGEQYF
>TRBD1|TRBJ1-1|TRBV19|.
TGTGCCAGTAGTATTGGGACAGGGCTGACTGAAGCTTTCTTT
CASSIGTGLTEAFF
>TRBD1|TRBJ1-1|TRBV3-1/TRBV3-2|.
TGTGCCAGCAGTCCCGACAGGGGGCGGGCTTTCTTT
CASSPDRGRAFF
>TRBD1|TRBJ2-1|TRBV5-1|.
TGCGCCAGCAGCCAGACCCTACAGGGGGCAGGCAATGAGCAGTTCTTC
CASSQTLQGAGNEQFF